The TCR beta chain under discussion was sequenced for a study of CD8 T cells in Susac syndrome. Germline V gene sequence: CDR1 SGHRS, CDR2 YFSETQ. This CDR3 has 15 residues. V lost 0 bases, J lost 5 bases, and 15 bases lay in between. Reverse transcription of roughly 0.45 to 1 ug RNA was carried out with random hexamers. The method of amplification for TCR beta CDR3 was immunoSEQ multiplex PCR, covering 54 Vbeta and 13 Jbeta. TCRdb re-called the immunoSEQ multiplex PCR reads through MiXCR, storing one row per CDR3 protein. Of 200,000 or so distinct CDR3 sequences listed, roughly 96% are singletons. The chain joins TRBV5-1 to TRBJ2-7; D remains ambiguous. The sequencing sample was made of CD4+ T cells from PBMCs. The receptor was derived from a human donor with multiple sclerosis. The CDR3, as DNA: TGCGCCAGCAGCTTGGCGGAGTCCCTCGGGCACGAGCAGTACTTC. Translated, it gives CASSLAESLGHEQYF.